This TCR beta chain was observed in a study of blood T cell repertoires in COVID-19. The germline V and J ends were trimmed by 7 bases and 0 bases, with 10 bases remaining between them. CDR1 and CDR2 from the germline V gene are MDHEN and SYDVKM. The CDR3 is made up of 14 amino acids. Profiled with immunoSEQ multiplex PCR; TCRdb holds only in-frame clones, not every one. The sample has fewer than 150,000 clones; more than 85% are singletons. Sequencing was carried out using peripheral blood. The TCR comes from a human donor in a cohort sampled during active COVID-19. This rearrangement joins TRBV28 to TRBJ2-1, with unresolved D. In DNA form, the CDR3 reads TGTGCCAGCAAGTTGGGCTACTCCTACAATGAGCAGTTCTTC. As protein: CASKLGYSYNEQFF.